This T cell receptor (beta chain) was retrieved from a study of beta chain features in type 1 diabetes (dated by TCRdb to about 2018). Study-level background: Mean age, gender distribution, total cell number and subset yield did not differ between patients and healthy donors. In the study, TCRB repertoires of sorted circulating CD4+ T cell subsets from recently diagnosed type 1 diabetes patients were compared with those of matched healthy donors. A total of 100 million to 110 million sorted cells were examined across all samples, and a strong correlation was observed between cell number per subset and RNA yield. Regulatory and stem cell-like memory subsets were isolated from only 8 patients and roughly 8 healthy donors, whereas naive and central memory subsets came from all 30 or so donors. Overall study results and their limits: Because the HLA sub-analyses included only small numbers of individuals, any influence of HLA type on TCRB rearrangement was left unresolved. A moderate but significant shortening of TCRB CDR3 length was observed in type 1 diabetes patients in all four CD4+ subsets. Patients with type 1 diabetes made fewer insertions and deleted more nucleotides at VDJ recombination sites, implying thymic rearrangement abnormalities. Because cDNA rather than genomic DNA was sequenced, highly expressing activated cells could have been over-represented, although no difference in activation and CD3 levels was found between groups. Naive, central memory and regulatory TCRB repertoires appeared to be more similar among patients than among healthy donors. PCR might favor shorter templates, but patient and control samples were amplified and corrected together, so any skew would affect both groups equally.

Of note for this clone: The antigen this receptor binds is unknown. Nothing much larger sits one base from this clone, and base qualities are not available.

Inclusive of the bounding cysteine and phenylalanine, the CDR3 is 18 residues long. Of all the DNA, just the CDR3 is kept, 54 bases in frame from base 1. V loses 2 bases, J loses 2 bases, and the germline ends lie 16 bases apart. According to the germline V gene, CDR1 reads SGHVS and CDR2 reads FQNEAQ. The High Capacity cDNA Reverse Transcription Kit was used to reverse transcribe all of the isolated RNA, meaning that expressed TCRB transcripts were what got sequenced. Deep immunoSEQ sequencing was applied to naive, central memory and regulatory T cell samples, giving an average of roughly 3.6 million total reads per sample. Sorted cells were lysed in RLT buffer and RNA was extracted with DNase-treated RNeasy Micro or Mini kits, depending on cell number. To prevent cross-contamination, each cell subset was processed individually, whereas patient and healthy donor samples were processed jointly. The immunoSEQ multiplex PCR was used to amplify TCRB sequences from cDNA, yielding 87-bp fragments that span the CDR3 region. Sequencing of the amplicons was done on the Illumina HiSeq platform. Regarding the original processing steps: PCR bias was computationally corrected using synthetic template baselines, reads within Hamming distance 2 were collapsed, and singletons that could not be merged were discarded. Reads were aligned against IMGT so that V, D and J genes, CDR3 length and insertions or deletions at six rearrangement sites could be assigned. Within each subset, clonotype counts were normalized to the number of sorted cells before true diversity and Gini coefficients were calculated with the tcR R package. The overlap coefficient, calculated on TCRB nucleotide sequences, was used to measure repertoire sharing. As a proxy for the pre-selection repertoire, out-of-frame TCRB sequences from naive cells were analyzed. Not all clones reach the TCRdb copy of this immuneACCESS table, which keeps in-frame sequences only. Checked studies attribute under half of the gap to unresolved V genes and leave the rest unexplained. The V and J calls and clone size are taken from that table; D and trimming were inferred from the DNA. The sample table lists 900,000 or so clones, 15% to 20% of them with a count of one. Of the sample, 0.023% falls within the top ten clones.

A single peripheral blood draw of around 100 mL on average was collected from each donor into heparinised tubes. Using a panel that included CD45RO, CCR7, CD25, CD127, CD95 and CD27, naive, central memory, regulatory and stem cell-like memory CD4+ T cells were sorted on a BD FACSAria II. Every sorted population had a purity above 98%. PBMCs were separated immediately by Lymphoprep density gradient centrifugation and were stained directly, without being cultured. Samples were stained and sorted in pairs, with one healthy donor and one patient per experiment, so that batch effects were minimized. Sequencing input: naive CD4+ T cells from blood. The sample's cell subset or site, from its label and the paper: true naive CD4+ T cells. This sequence originates from a young woman in good health. The chain employs TRBV7-8 and TRBJ2-6, and perhaps TRBD2 as D gene, on 5 matching bases. The CDR3 here reads CASSLRAGGRAGANVLTF. In nucleotides, the sequence is TGTGCCAGCAGCTTAAGGGCAGGTGGGCGGGCTGGGGCCAACGTCCTGACTTTC.